This T cell receptor beta chain was documented in a study of blood T cell repertoires in COVID-19. Overall study: Italy, Spain and the United States were the sources of the convalescent and acute COVID-19 samples. Sources were T cells, B-cell-depleted T cells, or PBMCs; the material itself was cDNA or gDNA.

In the authors' workflow: How many nucleated cells were present was estimated from reference gene primer amplification. Clones were read by immunoSEQ multiplex PCR, and TCRdb kept only the in-frame ones, dropping some. Clonal size and the V and J genes are those of that table, whereas D and trimming came from the DNA. The profile shows approximately 260,000 clones, 87% of them singletons. Germline values: CDR1 LGHDT, CDR2 YNNKEL (reference sequence). With 3 bases removed from V and 0 bases from J, the gap between germline ends came to 12 bases. The CDR3 is 16 residues long. What was sequenced was peripheral blood. The chain has TRBV3-1 (or the pseudogene TRBV3-2) and TRBJ1-3; D is unclear. This receptor was identified in a man aged 60 to 69 who had recovered from COVID-19. Here the CDR3 reads CASSHHGRGSGNTIYF. The CDR3 region has the DNA TGTGCCAGCAGCCACCATGGACGGGGCTCTGGAAACACCATATATTTT.